These 16 T cell receptor beta chains were sequenced from one sample in a study of high-grade serous ovarian cancer treatment subgroups. The table came from immunoSEQ multiplex PCR; TCRdb's copy has only in-frame clones and leaves some out. The profile covers some 5,000 clones, with approximately 68% appearing a single time and 4.5% to 6.5% taken by the ten largest. Tumor samples were obtained before definitive surgery or chemotherapy. Material for sequencing was tumor tissue. The receptors derive from a human patient with high-grade serous ovarian cancer.

V and J are TRBV11-3 and TRBJ1-6, with D possibly being TRBD1 (6 bases). The CDR3 runs 15 residues. Between the trimmed V and J ends, which lost 6 bases and 6 bases, there was a span of 15 bases. The germline V gene encodes CDR1 SGHNT and CDR2 YENEEA. The CDR3 spells CASRRSQGSNSPLHF. CDR3 bases: TGTGCCAGCAGACGATCACAGGGCAGTAATTCACCCCTCCACTTT. Complete variable domain (other parts from reference TRBV11-3 and TRBJ1-6): EAGVVQSPRYKIIEKKQPVAFWCNPISGHNTLYWYLQNLGQGPELLIRYENEEAVDDSQLPKDRFSAERLKGVDSTLKIQPAELGDSAVYLCASRRSQGSNSPLHFGNGTRLTVT.

This clone was seen a few times. The chain uses TRBV20-1 and TRBJ1-2; D ambiguous. Trimming shortened V by 6 bases and J by 7 bases, and 12 bases separated the two germline ends. Germline CDR1 is DFQATT and CDR2 is SNEGSKA (reference sequence). This CDR3 has 11 amino acids. The CDR3 is CSAAAEGGYTF. The CDR3 bases are TGCAGTGCGGCCGCTGAGGGTGGCTACACCTTC.

The rearrangement joins TRBV5-1 to TRBJ1-4; weak D call: TRBD1 (5 bases). V was shortened by 0 bases and J by 5 bases, with 5 bases between the two germline ends. This CDR3 region has 13 residues. The germline gives CDR1 SGHRS, CDR2 YFSETQ. In DNA, the CDR3 is TGCGCCAGCAGCTTGGGGGGGAATGAAAAACTGTTTTTT. As protein: CASSLGGNEKLFF.

The rearrangement uses TRBV9 and TRBJ1-2; 7 nucleotides agree with TRBD1. The CDR3 consists of 13 residues. Trimming cost V 3 bases and J 2 bases; bases outside gene matches: 1. Germline V gene data show CDR1 as SGDLS and CDR2 as YYNGEE. In DNA form, the CDR3 reads TGTGCCAGCAGCGAGGGACAGAACTATGGCTACACCTTC. This translates into CASSEGQNYGYTF. The complete variable domain, with remaining parts taken from reference TRBV9 and TRBJ1-2, reads DSGVTQTPKHLITATGQRVTLRCSPRSGDLSVYWYQQSLDQGLQFLIQYYNGEERAKGNILERFSAQQFPDLHSELNLSSLELGDSALYFCASSEGQNYGYTFGSGTRLTVV.

The CDR3 protein is CASSIFGGGSTEAFF. The DNA of the CDR3 is TGTGCCAGCAGCATCTTTGGGGGGGGGAGCACTGAAGCTTTCTTT. The rearrangement joins TRBV7-9 to TRBJ1-1; D is possibly TRBD1 (5 bases). The germline V gene encodes CDR1 SEHNR and CDR2 FQNEAQ (reference sequence). The length of the CDR3 is 15 residues. Trimming shortened V by 5 bases and J by 4 bases, and 17 bases separated the two germline ends. Looking up the rest from reference TRBV7-9 and TRBJ1-1 gives the full variable domain: DTGVSQNPRHKITKRGQNVTFRCDPISEHNRLYWYRQTLGQGPEFLTYFQNEAQLEKSRLLSDRFSAERPKGSFSTLEIQRTEQGDSAMYLCASSIFGGGSTEAFFGQGTRLTVV.

This clone was observed a handful of times. The rearrangement joins TRBV7-3 to TRBJ1-5; possibly TRBD1 for D (6 bases). This CDR3 has 15 residues. Trimming shortened V by 5 bases and J by 3 bases, and 14 bases separated the two germline ends. Germline V gives CDR1 SGHTA, CDR2 FQGTGA. As DNA, the CDR3 is TGTGCCAGCAGCCCCCTGACAGGCTCCAATCAGCCCCAGCATTTT. Its translation is CASSPLTGSNQPQHF.

The rearrangement joins TRBV11-1 to TRBJ1-2, with TRBD1 identical over 8 bases. The V and J ends lost 6 bases and 0 bases, in that order; junction bases with no gene match: 9. Germline V gene lookup returns CDR1 SGHAT and CDR2 FQDESV (reference sequence). This CDR3 contains 16 residues. The CDR3 nucleotides read TGTGCCAGCAGTCCCCGGACAGGGCGAGCTAACTATGGCTACACCTTC. This gives the protein CASSPRTGRANYGYTF.

The CDR3 DNA reads TGTGCCAGCAGCTTTGGCTGGGGCACTGAAGCTTTCTTT. As protein: CASSFGWGTEAFF. V and J are TRBV5-8 and TRBJ1-1; no clear D. In germline, CDR1 is SGHTS, CDR2 YDEGEE. Trimming cost V 2 bases and J 4 bases, with 9 bases left between them. The CDR3 runs to 13 residues.

The V call is TRBV28, the J call TRBJ1-2, with D possibly TRBD1 on 5 matching bases. This CDR3 region has 14 residues. Trimming removed 5 bases at V and 1 base at J, with 11 bases between. Germline V lookup: CDR1 MDHEN, CDR2 SYDVKM. In DNA form, the CDR3 reads TGTGCCAGCAGTCCCGGGGGAATTAACTATGGCTACACCTTC. The encoded protein is CASSPGGINYGYTF.

V is TRBV4-3 and J is TRBJ1-4, with D perhaps TRBD1 (5 bases). CDR1 LGHNA and CDR2 YSLEER come from the germline V gene. The CDR3 contains 15 residues. V was cut by 4 bases and J by 3 bases, with 12 bases left in between. The CDR3 is CASSRWGRANEKLFF. The DNA for the CDR3 is TGCGCCAGCAGCCGGTGGGGCAGGGCTAATGAAAAACTGTTTTTT.

The V call is TRBV7-6, the J call TRBJ1-4; D gene uncertain. CDR3 length: 17 residues. The V gene lost 5 bases and the J gene lost 3 bases, with 19 bases spanning the gap. Germline CDR1 is SGHVS and CDR2 is FNYEAQ. The CDR3 DNA reads TGTGCCAGCAGCCCCGAGCCGGTGGCGAAACCTAATGAAAAACTGTTTTTT. Its protein product is CASSPEPVAKPNEKLFF.

The J gene is TRBJ2-7, the V gene TRBV10-3; 9 positions agree with TRBD1. The germline gives CDR1 ENHRY, CDR2 SYGVKD. V lost 4 bases, J lost 4 bases, and 14 bases stayed unmatched. This CDR3 is built from 17 residues. CDR3 sequence reads: CAISGTTTGGSLYEQYF. The CDR3 DNA sequence: TGTGCCATCAGTGGCACCACCACAGGGGGCAGTTTGTACGAGCAGTACTTC.

The chain uses TRBV5-4 and TRBJ2-1; a weak D match, TRBD2 (7 bases). CDR1 and CDR2 from the germline V gene are SGHNT and YYREEE (reference sequence). The CDR3 consists of 16 residues. Trimming removed 5 bases from V and 0 bases from J, with 15 bases in between. For the CDR3, the DNA is TGTGCCAGCAGAAAGGGCGGGGGCAGCTCCTACAATGAGCAGTTCTTC. Translation gives CASRKGGGSSYNEQFF.

The rearrangement joins TRBV9 to TRBJ2-2, with TRBD2 matching 13 bases. The CDR3 sequence is 18 residues long. Per germline, CDR1 SGDLS and CDR2 YYNGEE. Trimming at V came to 4 bases and at J to 6 bases, leaving 12 bases not matched to a gene. This CDR3 reads CASSPRTSGGNFAGELFF. The CDR3 nucleotides are TGTGCCAGCAGCCCACGGACTAGCGGGGGAAATTTCGCCGGGGAGCTGTTTTTT.

The rearrangement uses TRBV6-5 and TRBJ1-1; tentative D call: TRBD1 (5 bases). CDR3 length: 14 residues. The germline V gene encodes CDR1 MNHEY and CDR2 SVGAGI. Trimming cost V 1 base and J 3 bases, with 9 bases left between them. CDR3 sequence (DNA): TGTGCCAGCAGTTACTTAGGGGCGCACACTGAAGCTTTCTTT. Translated, it gives CASSYLGAHTEAFF.

This clone turned up a few times. The chain carries TRBV14 and TRBJ1-1; maybe TRBD1 (5 bases). Germline assignment: CDR1 SGHDN and CDR2 FVKESK. The CDR3 covers 15 residues. V lost 2 bases and J 10 bases, leaving 20 bases between the germline ends. CDR3 in amino acids: CASSQNQEVGRGAFF. In DNA, the CDR3 is TGTGCCAGCAGCCAAAATCAGGAGGTGGGAAGGGGAGCTTTCTTT. The variable domain in full, completed from reference TRBV14 and TRBJ1-1, reads EAGVTQFPSHSVIEKGQTVTLRCDPISGHDNLYWYRRVMGKEIKFLLHFVKESKQDESGMPNNRFLAERTGGTYSTLKVQPAELEDSGVYFCASSQNQEVGRGAFFGQGTRLTVV.